This T cell receptor (beta chain) was observed in a study of radiotherapy plus CTLA-4 blockade in lung cancer. Looking at the study overall: Among patients, over 15% showed objective responses, and 25% to 35% had disease control.

Germline V gene data show CDR1 as SGHTA and CDR2 as FQGTGA. Trimming cost V 3 bases and J 2 bases, with 9 bases left between them. The CDR3 extends over 14 amino acids. Some clones are missing from TCRdb's copy, which holds only in-frame ones; the method was immunoSEQ multiplex PCR. The table has nearly 110,000 clones, about 84% seen once. This specimen consisted of peripheral blood, obtained from a patient treated with radiotherapy plus ipilimumab. The chain links TRBV7-3 to TRBJ2-3; D gene uncertain. The clonotype was recovered from a human donor with non-small cell lung cancer that progressed on radiotherapy plus ipilimumab. Some clones in this sample may be carry-over from other donors' samples. The CDR3 spells CASSFGPHTDTQYF. The CDR3, as DNA: TGTGCCAGCAGCTTCGGACCTCACACAGATACGCAGTATTTT.